This T cell receptor beta chain was captured by sequencing in a study of CD8+ T cells in alopecia areata. Study outcomes and limitations: Compared with mice, patients displayed less clear TCR sharing, possibly for HLA-related reasons.

The germline V gene has CDR1 GTSNPN and CDR2 SVGIG (reference sequence). CDR3 size: 15 residues. V was clipped by 2 bases and J by 5 bases, with 16 bases between them. In its sample, this clone was seen once. The antigen is unknown. Treatment meaning: oral pan-JAK inhibitor, 5-10 mg twice daily. Extracted RNA was reverse transcribed, and the resulting cDNA served as sequencing template. TCRdb keeps only in-frame clones here, not all; method: immunoSEQ multiplex PCR. The sample has about 210,000 clones, roughly 66% seen once. This sequence originates from a human donor with alopecia areata. Specimen: CD4+ T cells sorted from blood, collected at approximately week 42, from a patient treated with tofacitinib. The rearrangement links TRBV30 to TRBJ1-5; perhaps TRBD1 as D (6 bases). The DNA for the CDR3 is TGTGCCTGGAGTATCTCCGGGACATTCGATCAGCCCCAGCATTTT. It yields the protein CAWSISGTFDQPQHF.